This TCR beta chain originates from a study of T-cell memory formation after mild COVID-19. The CDR3 totals 14 residues. The germline gives CDR1 ENHRY, CDR2 SYGVKD. TCRdb fed the 5' RACE reads into MiXCR, producing one record per CDR3 protein. Of around 300,000 distinct CDR3 sequences in the sample, roughly 18% were seen once. Notes on this clonotype: One end of the junction is discordant with germline, which a read error may explain.

This chain uses TRBV10-3 with TRBJ2-3; D might be TRBD1 or TRBD2, each matching 5 bases. The sample taken for sequencing was PBMCs or a T cell subset sorted from them (not recorded which). The source of this sequence is a man between 18 and 29 years old who had mild COVID-19 (a few samples of this study predate the infection). Cell type and time point are not known. The CDR3 is CAIRVSRDTDTQYF. The CDR3 region has the DNA TGTGCGATCAGGGTTTCGAGGGACACAGATACGCAGTATTTT.